This TCR beta chain was observed in a study of CD8+ T cells in alopecia areata. Germline V gives CDR1 SGHTA, CDR2 FQGNSA. The CDR3 is 13 amino acids. The V and J ends lost 5 bases and 3 bases, in that order; junction bases with no gene match: 4. Extracted from the samples, RNA was reverse transcribed into cDNA to serve as the sequencing template. Profiling relied on immunoSEQ multiplex PCR, and the TCRdb table lists in-frame clones only, not all of them. Among 65,000 to 70,000 clones listed, roughly 60% were seen once. This chain joins TRBV7-2 and TRBJ2-7, with 7 bases that match TRBD1. The receptor was isolated from a human donor with alopecia areata. This material consisted of CD8+ T cells sorted from blood, taken at week 0. The CDR3 DNA follows: TGTGCCAGCAGCATTGGACAGGACTACGAGCAGTACTTC. Protein product: CASSIGQDYEQYF.